This T cell receptor beta chain was captured in a study of T cell repertoires in cytomegalovirus infection. Study-level background: Based on public TCR beta signatures, there were indications of CMV infection and of a matching HLA type.

CDR3 size: 15 residues. Germline V gives CDR1 MNHNY, CDR2 SVGAGI (reference sequence). V was clipped by 7 bases and J by 0 bases, with 14 bases between them. TCRdb itself ran the reads through MiXCR, one entry per CDR3 protein. The sample lists 20,000 to 25,000 distinct CDR3 sequences; around 43% were seen once. Study-level results: Cumulative frequency (of public TCR beta family members) identified carriers of CMV plus the relevant HLA.

Concerning this clonotype: Its specificity is unknown.

The receptor was isolated from a human donor in good health (CMV status not recorded). Some clones in this sample may be carry-over from other donors' samples. The V gene is TRBV6-6, the J gene TRBJ2-3; D perhaps matches TRBD2 (6 bases). This material consisted of CD8+ T cells from cultured PBMCs, taken from culture after CMV antigen stimulation. CDR3: CASTLALSSTDTQYF. Written as DNA, the CDR3 is TGTGCCAGCACTCTAGCGCTCTCTAGCACAGATACGCAGTATTTT.